Given below is one T cell receptor beta chain in context. Its antigen remains unidentified. No much larger clone exists at a distance of one base, and base qualities are not known. This sample is drawn from a study of T cell responses to AZD1222 COVID-19 vaccine (dated by TCRdb to 2020 to 2022). About the full investigation: TCR sequencing was performed for about 240 trial participants, of whom roughly 200 were given two doses of AZD1222 and around 26 were given two doses of MenACWY control vaccine. Trial participants were enrolled by age into 18-55, 56-69 and 70-plus year subgroups, with 148, 28 and 57 TCR-sequenced participants respectively. The study at large found these results: Reportedly, close to half of the unique spike-specific TCRs recognized epitopes lying outside the regions that are mutated in the B.1.351 and B.1.1.7 variants. Spike-specific TCR breadth and depth rose significantly after two AZD1222 doses compared with day 0 and with MenACWY recipients. Because no samples from the day 14 peak response were available, repertoires could be characterized only after the peak T cell response. Participants were mostly white British, with more females than males. The authors suggested clonal diversity may have been underestimated. Conclusions about previously exposed vaccinees were limited because only a handful of AZD1222 recipients were SARS-CoV-2 seropositive at baseline. In the small 56-69-year group, the increase in depth fell short of significance, most likely because of low power. The vaccine-associated CD4 TCRs covered the entire spike protein, and the dominant responses fell in regions 160-218 and 743-854.

The time point label for this specimen denotes: baseline before first vaccination. The treatment or condition label for this specimen denotes: meningococcal conjugate vaccine given as trial control. Vaccinee samples were obtained from the UK trials COV001 and COV002, which included a single-blind randomized controlled phase 2/3 trial of AZD1222 (ChAdOx1 nCoV-19) in healthy adults. For TCRbeta chain sequencing, PBMC samples were collected from trial participants at day 0 and at day 28 after the second dose. V and J lose 2 bases and 6 bases, and a span of 12 bases separates them. CDR1 is given as SGHDT and CDR2 as YYEEEE, both from the germline V gene. From the cysteine through the phenylalanine, the CDR3 covers 14 amino acids. Only CDR3 DNA remains: 42 bases, in frame from the first base. The CDR3 regions of human TCRbeta chains were analyzed by immunosequencing. The paper's data handling went like this. TCRs in the repertoires were compared against a reference library of SARS-CoV-2-specific TCRs that had been generated with the MIRA antigen-specificity platform. Breadth was defined as the fraction of unique TCRs that were SARS-CoV-2-associated. Depth was defined as the fraction of total T cells that were SARS-CoV-2-associated. Each spike-specific TCR was assigned to its reactive spike region and to a CD4 or CD8 class using the MIRA data. Log10-transformed breadth and depth values were compared by one-way ANOVA with Sidak's multiple comparisons tests. TCRdb mirrors the immuneACCESS table, restricted to in-frame sequences. Some clones are absent from its copies; in checked studies, under half trace to an unresolved V gene, and the reason for the others is unknown. The DNA was the basis for D and trimming; V, J and clone size are from that table. The sample data list more than 140,000 clones, and 88% of these were observed just once. Clones ranked in the top ten supply roughly 3.5% of the sample.

This sequence uses TRBV5-6 and TRBJ2-1; the D region possibly corresponds to TRBD1 (6 bases align). Material: peripheral blood, obtained on day 0 of MenACWY control vaccination. The sequence was collected from an adult in good health. The DNA reads TGTGCCAGCAGCTTCACCGCCAGGGGCAATGAGCAGTTCTTC. The encoded protein is CASSFTARGNEQFF.